What follows describes a single T cell receptor beta chain. This sample stems from a study of T cells in Graves' hyperthyroidism and ophthalmopathy. Thyroid ultrasound, orbital computed tomography, clinical symptoms, and serum thyroxine and TRAb underpinned diagnoses. The source material, RNA transcripts, was used to amplify TCR beta CDR3 regions. First-round RT-PCR of the TCR CDR3 relied on the HTBI primer set. One entry per CDR3 protein, called by TCRdb with MiXCR from the multiplex PCR reads. The data contain about 290,000 distinct CDR3 sequences, roughly 20% of them singletons. Sequenced sample: blood. The TCR originated in a man aged 45-65 years with Graves' ophthalmopathy.

CDR3 bases: TGCGCCAGCAGCAAAGACAGGTCCATCTACAATGAGCAGTTCTTC. Translation gives CASSKDRSIYNEQFF. This rearrangement joins TRBV5-1 to TRBJ2-1; D is perhaps TRBD1 (6 bases). CDR1 is SGHRS and CDR2 is YFSETQ in the germline V gene. The length of the CDR3 is 15 residues. The V end was cut by 4 bases, the J end by 3 bases, with 14 bases between.